This is a list of T cell receptor beta chains from one sample in a study of breast tumors, draining lymph nodes, adjacent tissues. TCRdb re-called the multiplex PCR reads through MiXCR, storing one row per CDR3 protein. In the table there are about 47,000 distinct CDR3 sequences, around 23% of which are singletons. Sequencing was performed on breast tumor tissue. These receptors were obtained from a female donor with breast cancer. Some clones in this sample may be carry-over from other donors' samples. Each CDR3 is given with its conserved first and last residue. Fields, in order: V gene, D gene, clone size, J gene, CDR3 protein, CDR3 DNA. D genes are given only for firm matches. For some rows the clone size is stated as once, few or many, or as a class when expanded; others skip it.

TRBV7-8	.	many	TRBJ2-7	CASSRAPPGERYYEQYF	TGTGCCAGCAGCCGAGCCCCACCGGGGGAGAGATACTACGAGCAGTACTTC
TRBV20-1	.	many	TRBJ2-3	CSARAGLSTDTQYF	TGCAGTGCTAGAGCGGGTCTTAGCACAGATACGCAGTATTTT
TRBV30	.	many	TRBJ1-2	CAWSLGGGYTF	TGTGCCTGGAGTCTGGGGGGAGGCTACACCTTC
TRBV6-5	.	many	TRBJ2-2	CASSYSMERVTGELFF	TGTGCCAGCAGTTACTCGATGGAAAGAGTGACCGGGGAGCTGTTTTTT
TRBV20-1	.	once	TRBJ1-1	CSAREGGPNTEAFF	TGCAGTGCTAGGGAAGGGGGACCAAACACTGAAGCTTTCTTT
TRBV5-6	.	many	TRBJ1-2	CASSSEWTDNYGYTF	TGTGCCAGCAGCTCGGAGTGGACAGATAACTATGGCTACACCTTC
TRBV4-2	TRBD1	many	TRBJ2-7	CASSQEAGTGFYEQYF	TGTGCCAGCAGCCAAGAAGCCGGGACAGGTTTCTACGAGCAGTACTTC
TRBV30	.	many	TRBJ1-5	CAWSKDNSNQPQHF	TGTGCCTGGAGTAAGGACAATAGCAATCAGCCCCAGCATTTT
TRBV12-3/TRBV12-4	TRBD2	.	TRBJ2-1	CASSWGAGGYNEQFF	TGTGCCAGCAGTTGGGGAGCGGGAGGGTACAATGAGCAGTTCTTC
TRBV5-5	.	many	TRBJ2-5	CASRGSGETQYF	TGTGCCAGCAGAGGCAGTGGTGAGACCCAGTACTTC
TRBV5-6	.	many	TRBJ2-5	CASSLVRQETQYF	TGTGCCAGCAGCTTGGTCAGACAAGAGACCCAGTACTTC
TRBV5-8	TRBD1	many	TRBJ2-7	CASRPGQGIEQYF	TGTGCCAGCAGGCCGGGACAGGGAATCGAGCAGTACTTC
TRBV18	.	few	TRBJ2-5	CASSPRQGLFETQYF	TGTGCCAGCTCACCAAGGCAGGGGTTATTCGAGACCCAGTACTTC
TRBV27	.	many	TRBJ2-1	CASSLEAQLTYNEQFF	TGTGCCAGCAGTCTCGAGGCACAGCTGACTTACAATGAGCAGTTCTTC
TRBV12-3/TRBV12-4	.	many	TRBJ1-6	CASSLKRDSPLHF	TGTGCCAGCAGTTTAAAAAGGGATTCACCCCTCCACTTT
TRBV7-3	TRBD1	many	TRBJ1-4	CASSLSPGTGVEKLFF	TGTGCCAGCAGCTTATCACCCGGGACAGGGGTCGAAAAACTGTTTTTT
TRBV10-3	TRBD2	many	TRBJ2-7	CATNPGLAGASYEQYF	TGTGCCACCAACCCGGGACTAGCGGGGGCCTCCTACGAGCAGTACTTC
TRBV3-1	TRBD1	many	TRBJ2-7	CASSSFRQGYEQYF	TGTGCCAGCAGCTCCTTCCGACAGGGCTACGAGCAGTACTTC
TRBV27	.	.	TRBJ2-1	CASSWSKRNEQFF	TGTGCCAGCAGTTGGAGCAAAAGGAATGAGCAGTTCTTC
TRBV6-1	TRBD1	few	TRBJ2-2	CASSVLGGAAGELFF	TGTGCCAGCAGTGTCCTAGGGGGCGCGGCCGGGGAGCTGTTTTTT
TRBV19	.	many	TRBJ1-4	CASSTPRVEEKLFF	TGTGCCAGTAGTACCCCCAGGGTTGAGGAAAAACTGTTTTTT
TRBV2	.	many	TRBJ1-2	CASNAGNYYGYTF	TGTGCCAGCAATGCGGGTAACTACTATGGCTACACCTTC
TRBV6-2/TRBV6-3	.	many	TRBJ2-3	CASSYSGLTDTQYF	TGTGCCAGCAGTTACTCGGGACTCACAGATACGCAGTATTTT
TRBV20-1	TRBD2	many	TRBJ2-3	CSARSSGRAPTTDTQYF	TGCAGTGCTCGGTCTAGCGGGAGGGCCCCAACCACAGATACGCAGTATTTT
TRBV12-3/TRBV12-4	.	many	TRBJ1-2	CASSLSERGYTF	TGTGCCAGCAGTTTATCGGAGAGGGGCTACACCTTC
TRBV9	TRBD2	many	TRBJ2-7	CASSVGDSGAYEQYF	TGTGCCAGCAGCGTAGGAGATAGCGGGGCCTACGAGCAGTACTTC
TRBV11-3	TRBD1	many	TRBJ2-2	CASSHDRGTGELFF	TGTGCCAGCAGCCACGACAGGGGGACCGGGGAGCTGTTTTTT
TRBV24-1	.	few	TRBJ2-1	CATKGSYNEQFF	TGTGCCACCAAGGGGTCCTACAATGAGCAGTTCTTC
TRBV7-6	.	many	TRBJ2-1	CASSLLGGGDEQFF	TGTGCCAGCAGCTTATTAGGGGGGGGCGATGAGCAGTTCTTC
TRBV20-1	TRBD1	.	TRBJ2-2	CSAKPGTGGAGELFF	TGCAGTGCCAAGCCCGGGACAGGGGGAGCCGGGGAGCTGTTTTTT
TRBV2	TRBD1	many	TRBJ2-6	CAFPRDSLWGANVLTF	TGTGCCTTTCCCAGGGACAGTCTTTGGGGGGCCAACGTCCTGACTTTC
TRBV9	.	many	TRBJ1-5	CASSREAGFSEVDQPQHF	TGTGCCAGCAGCCGAGAAGCAGGGTTCTCGGAGGTTGATCAGCCCCAGCATTTT
TRBV29-1	.	many	TRBJ1-3	CSAQDQTGNTIYF	TGCAGCGCCCAGGACCAAACTGGAAACACCATATATTTT
TRBV27	TRBD2	.	TRBJ2-5	CASSLGLAQETQYF	TGTGCCAGCAGTTTAGGACTAGCGCAAGAGACCCAGTACTTC
TRBV10-3	.	medium-sized	TRBJ2-3	CAITPSWGTDTQYF	TGTGCCATCACGCCTAGTTGGGGCACAGATACGCAGTATTTT
TRBV7-8	.	many	TRBJ2-7	CASRSGVYEQYF	TGTGCCAGCAGATCAGGGGTGTACGAGCAGTACTTC
TRBV10-1	.	.	TRBJ2-3	CASSVGDPGPDAQYF	TGCGCCAGCAGTGTAGGGGATCCGGGACCAGATGCGCAGTATTTT
TRBV28	.	many	TRBJ2-7	CASSFPGQTSSYEQYF	TGTGCCAGCAGTTTTCCTGGACAGACTTCCTCCTACGAGCAGTACTTC
TRBV9	.	many	TRBJ2-2	CASSVGGATGELFF	TGTGCCAGCAGCGTAGGAGGGGCGACCGGGGAGCTGTTTTTT
TRBV7-2	.	medium-sized	TRBJ2-3	CASSPPFSSDTQYF	TGTGCCAGCAGTCCGCCGTTCAGCAGTGATACGCAGTATTTT
TRBV10-3	TRBD1	many	TRBJ1-6	CATGTGSVNSPLHF	TGTGCCACCGGGACAGGGTCGGTTAATTCACCCCTCCACTTT
TRBV7-3	.	.	TRBJ2-7	CASSLNPISSYEQYF	TGTGCCAGCAGCTTAAACCCCATAAGCTCCTACGAGCAGTACTTC
TRBV4-2	.	many	TRBJ1-6	CASSQVGGSNSPLHF	TGTGCCAGCAGCCAAGTTGGCGGGTCTAATTCACCCCTCCACTTT
TRBV7-9	TRBD2	.	TRBJ2-1	CASSLASGSPFF	TGTGCCAGCAGCTTAGCAAGCGGGAGTCCGTTCTTC
TRBV19	.	many	TRBJ1-2	CASIGPRLDGYTF	TGTGCCAGTATAGGCCCCAGGCTGGACGGCTACACCTTC
TRBV7-8	.	many	TRBJ2-7	CASSLRRASSYEQYF	TGTGCCAGCAGCCTGAGGAGGGCCAGTTCCTACGAGCAGTACTTC
TRBV20-1	.	many	TRBJ1-5	CSARADRYNQPQHF	TGCAGTGCTAGAGCTGACAGGTACAATCAGCCCCAGCATTTT
TRBV5-1	.	.	TRBJ1-1	CASSFDMSDTEAFF	TGCGCCAGCAGCTTCGACATGTCGGACACTGAAGCTTTCTTT
TRBV20-1	.	many	TRBJ2-5	CSAGGRGPQETQYF	TGCAGTGCTGGGGGGCGGGGACCTCAAGAGACCCAGTACTTC
TRBV20-1	TRBD2	many	TRBJ2-1	CSADGGLAGNYEQFF	TGCAGTGCTGATGGGGGACTAGCGGGAAACTATGAGCAGTTCTTC